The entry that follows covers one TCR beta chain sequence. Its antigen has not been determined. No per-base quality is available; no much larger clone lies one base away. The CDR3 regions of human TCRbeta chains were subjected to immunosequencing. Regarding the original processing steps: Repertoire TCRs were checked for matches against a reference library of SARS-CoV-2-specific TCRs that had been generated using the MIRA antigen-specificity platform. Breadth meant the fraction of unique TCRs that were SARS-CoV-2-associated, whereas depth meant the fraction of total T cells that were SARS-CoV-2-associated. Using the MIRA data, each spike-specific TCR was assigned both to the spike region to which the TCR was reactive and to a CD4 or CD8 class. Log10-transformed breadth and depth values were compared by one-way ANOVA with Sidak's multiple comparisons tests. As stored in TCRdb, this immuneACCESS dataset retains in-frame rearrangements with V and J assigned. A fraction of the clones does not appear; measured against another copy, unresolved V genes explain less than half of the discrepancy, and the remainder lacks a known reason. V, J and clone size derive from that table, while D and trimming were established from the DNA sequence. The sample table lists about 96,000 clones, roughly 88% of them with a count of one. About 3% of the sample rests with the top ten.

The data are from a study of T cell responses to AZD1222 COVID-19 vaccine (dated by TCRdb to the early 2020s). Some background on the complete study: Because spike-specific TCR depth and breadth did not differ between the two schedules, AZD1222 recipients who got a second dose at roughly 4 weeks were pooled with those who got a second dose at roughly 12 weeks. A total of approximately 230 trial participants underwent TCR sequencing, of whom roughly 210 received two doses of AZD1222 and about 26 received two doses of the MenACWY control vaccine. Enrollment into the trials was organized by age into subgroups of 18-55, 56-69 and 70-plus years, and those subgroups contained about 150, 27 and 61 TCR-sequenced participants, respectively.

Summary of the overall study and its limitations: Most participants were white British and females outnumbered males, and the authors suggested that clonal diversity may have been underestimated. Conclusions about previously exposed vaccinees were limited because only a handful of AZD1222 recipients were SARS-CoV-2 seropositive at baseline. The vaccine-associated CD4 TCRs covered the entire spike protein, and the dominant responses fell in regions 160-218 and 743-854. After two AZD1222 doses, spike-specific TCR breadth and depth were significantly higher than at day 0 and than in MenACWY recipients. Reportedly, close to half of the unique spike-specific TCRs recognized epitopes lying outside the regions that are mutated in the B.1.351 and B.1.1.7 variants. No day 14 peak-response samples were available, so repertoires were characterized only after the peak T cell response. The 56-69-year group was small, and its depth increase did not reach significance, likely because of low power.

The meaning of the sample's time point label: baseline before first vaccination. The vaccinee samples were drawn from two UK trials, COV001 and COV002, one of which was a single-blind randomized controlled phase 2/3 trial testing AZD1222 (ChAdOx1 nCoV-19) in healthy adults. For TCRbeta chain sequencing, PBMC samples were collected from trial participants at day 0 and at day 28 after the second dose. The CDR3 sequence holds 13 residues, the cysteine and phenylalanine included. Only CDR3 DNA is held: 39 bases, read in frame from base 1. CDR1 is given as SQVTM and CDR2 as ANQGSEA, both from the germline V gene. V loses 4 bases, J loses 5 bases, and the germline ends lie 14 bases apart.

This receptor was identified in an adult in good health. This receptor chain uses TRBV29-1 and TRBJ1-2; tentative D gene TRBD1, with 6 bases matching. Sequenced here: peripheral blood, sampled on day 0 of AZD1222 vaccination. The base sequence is TGCAGCGTTGCCCCAACAGGGTTATATGGCTACACCTTC. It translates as CSVAPTGLYGYTF.